The 8 T cell receptor beta chains below all came from one sample that was sequenced in a study of OX40 agonist ivuxolimab in advanced cancers. TCRdb's table, derived via immunoSEQ multiplex PCR, lists solely in-frame clones and lacks some. Here the sample spans 120,000 or so clones, 80% to 95% being singletons. Source: CD4+ or CD8+ T cells sorted from blood, taken in a trial of the OX40 agonist ivuxolimab. The source is an adult with an advanced solid tumor such as melanoma, head and neck, liver or kidney cancer.

The chain carries TRBV11-2 and TRBJ1-5; D is perhaps TRBD1 (5 bases). This CDR3 comprises 15 residues. Germline V lookup: CDR1 SGHAT, CDR2 FQNNGV. V lost 5 bases, J lost 3 bases, and 14 bases lay in between. Here the CDR3 DNA reads TGTGCCAGCAGCGCCCAGTCAGGGATCAATCAGCCCCAGCATTTT. Protein sequence: CASSAQSGINQPQHF.

This chain links TRBV25-1 with TRBJ2-5, with D perhaps TRBD1 (6 bases). The V and J ends lost 8 bases and 4 bases respectively, with 20 bases between them. The CDR3 has 15 amino acids. Germline V lookup: CDR1 MGHDK, CDR2 SYGVNS. This CDR3 is CASRSSGVRSETQYF. DNA of the CDR3: TGTGCCAGCCGATCTTCAGGGGTTAGGTCAGAGACCCAGTACTTC.

The chain links TRBV28 to TRBJ2-4; D is undetermined. This CDR3 region has 14 residues. V lost 6 bases to trimming and J lost 0 bases, with 9 bases between them. Germline V gene data show CDR1 as MDHEN and CDR2 as SYDVKM. The CDR3 nucleotides are TGTGCCAGCAGCCTGCAATCAGCCAAAAACATTCAGTACTTC. Amino acid sequence: CASSLQSAKNIQYF.

The chain has TRBV11-2 and TRBJ2-1, with D unresolved. V lost 2 bases to trimming and J lost 7 bases, with 12 bases between them. Germline CDR1 SGHAT, CDR2 FQNNGV. The CDR3 is made up of 14 amino acids. Here the CDR3 reads CASSLHNRGNEQFF. Written as DNA, the CDR3 is TGTGCCAGCAGCTTACACAACCGAGGAAATGAGCAGTTCTTC.

The chain carries TRBV7-8 and TRBJ1-1, with a tentative D call TRBD1 (6 bases). Germline values: CDR1 SGHVS, CDR2 FQNEAQ. The CDR3 is made up of 17 amino acids. Trimming shortened V by 7 bases and J by 4 bases, and 25 bases separated the two germline ends. CDR3 nucleotides: TGTGCCAGCACCCATCCGGGGGGGCGAGTTTCGAGCACTGAAGCTTTCTTT. This codes for CASTHPGGRVSSTEAFF.

This clone was seen more than once but under ten times. The genes are TRBV5-1 and TRBJ2-3; D is unresolved. This CDR3 is built from 16 residues. V was clipped by 4 bases and J by 2 bases, with 17 bases between them. From germline, CDR1 is SGHRS and CDR2 YFSETQ. The CDR3 DNA follows: TGCGCCAGCAGCCTATCTCCGGTTAGAGCCACAGATACGCAGTATTTT. It translates to CASSLSPVRATDTQYF.

This chain connects TRBV6-6 to TRBJ2-2, with 10 nucleotides matching TRBD1. V shed 5 bases, J shed 5 bases, and the junction held 5 bases outside the gene matches. CDR3 length: 15 residues. Per germline, CDR1 MNHNY and CDR2 SVGAGI (reference sequence). The CDR3 region is CASSPGQGRTGELFF. Written as DNA, the CDR3 is TGTGCCAGCAGTCCGGGACAGGGGAGGACCGGGGAGCTGTTTTTT.

This clone was observed a few times. V usage is TRBV5-1 and J usage is TRBJ2-4; TRBD2 aligns across 8 bases. CDR3 length: 16 amino acids. J lost 8 bases, V lost 0 bases, and 10 bases had no gene match. CDR1 and CDR2 from the germline V gene are SGHRS and YFSETQ. CDR3 DNA: TGCGCCAGCAGCTTGGACCGGGGGGGCGCGGGAGACATTCAGTACTTC. It yields the protein CASSLDRGGAGDIQYF.